This T cell receptor beta chain stems from a study of technical replicates of blood from four donors. The CDR3 extends over 13 amino acids. V was trimmed by 6 bases and J by 2 bases, leaving 10 bases between them. Germline V gives CDR1 LGHNA, CDR2 YNFKEQ. This clone was counted a single time. Method: immunoSEQ multiplex PCR; TCRdb's copy keeps in-frame clones and lacks some. The profile shows about 63,000 clones, around 86% of them singletons. This sequence was found in a human donor in good health. Some clones in this sample may be carry-over from other donors' samples. Sequenced material: PBMCs. The rearrangement uses TRBV4-2 and TRBJ1-2; a possible D gene is TRBD1 (6 bases). CDR3 nucleotide sequence: TGTGCCAGCAGGGTCGGACAGAACTATGGCTACACCTTC. Its protein is CASRVGQNYGYTF.